This T cell receptor beta chain derives from a study of blood T cell repertoires in COVID-19. Study details: Sites in the United States, Italy and Spain provided acute and convalescent COVID-19 samples. In each case, the material was cDNA or gDNA derived from T cells, B-cell-depleted T cells, or PBMCs.

The assay was immunoSEQ multiplex PCR, and TCRdb's table has in-frame clones only and misses some. This sample carries 150,000 to 200,000 clones, roughly four fifths of them seen once, and the ten largest clones take 9.5% to 12%. The germline gives CDR1 SGHRS, CDR2 YFSETQ. V lost 6 bases and J lost 0; bases outside the gene matches: 5. The CDR3 consists of 15 residues. Material: peripheral blood. The chain couples TRBV5-1 to TRBJ2-2; 7 bases fit TRBD2. The receptor's source is a man between 60 and 75 years old with active or convalescent COVID-19. The CDR3 DNA follows: TGCGCCAGCACGACGGGAGGAACGAACACCGGGGAGCTGTTTTTT. This gives the protein CASTTGGTNTGELFF.